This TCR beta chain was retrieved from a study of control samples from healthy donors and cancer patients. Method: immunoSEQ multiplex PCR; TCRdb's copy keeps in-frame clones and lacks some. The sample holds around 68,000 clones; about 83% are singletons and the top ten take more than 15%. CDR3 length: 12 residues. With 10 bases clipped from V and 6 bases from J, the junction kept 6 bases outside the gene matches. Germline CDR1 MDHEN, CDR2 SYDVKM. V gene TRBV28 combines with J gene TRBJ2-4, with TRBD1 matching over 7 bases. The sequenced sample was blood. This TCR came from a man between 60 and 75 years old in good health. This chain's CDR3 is CATAGTANIQYF. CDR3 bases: TGTGCCACCGCCGGGACAGCAAACATTCAGTACTTC. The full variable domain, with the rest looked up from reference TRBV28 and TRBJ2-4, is DVKVTQSSRYLVKRTGEKVFLECVQDMDHENMFWYRQDPGLGLRLIYFSYDVKMKEKGDIPEGYSVSREKKERFSLILESASTNQTSMYLCATAGTANIQYFGAGTRLSVL.